A single sample is the source of the 31 T cell receptor beta chains below, sequenced in a study of T cells in Graves' hyperthyroidism and ophthalmopathy. Researchers amplified the TCR beta CDR3 regions from RNA transcripts. HTBI primers were the set used in a first-round RT-PCR of the TCR CDR3. A single record per CDR3 protein comes from TCRdb applying MiXCR to the multiplex PCR reads. Here the sample spans a few hundred thousand distinct CDR3 sequences, approximately 20% being singletons. Source material: blood. The origin of the receptors is a woman between 18 and 29 years old with Graves' hyperthyroidism.

This clonotype was observed at least ten times. The chain couples TRBV9 to TRBJ1-1; TRBD1 agrees at 7 bases. The CDR3 extends over 14 amino acids. In germline, CDR1 is SGDLS, CDR2 YYNGEE. After removal of 3 bases from V and 5 bases from J, the junction contained 7 bases not matched to a gene. Here the CDR3 reads CASSETTGITEAFF. The DNA for the CDR3 is TGTGCCAGCAGCGAGACGACAGGGATAACTGAAGCTTTCTTT.

This clonotype was counted ten times or more. The chain couples TRBV7-2 to TRBJ2-7, with D possibly matching TRBD2 (5 bases). The V end was cut by 5 bases, the J end by 3 bases, with 17 bases between. Germline V lookup: CDR1 SGHTA, CDR2 FQGNSA. The CDR3 is made up of 15 amino acids. The CDR3: CASSQRDTNLYEQYF. The CDR3, as DNA: TGTGCCAGCAGCCAGAGGGATACCAATCTCTACGAGCAGTACTTC.

This clonotype was recorded many times. This chain uses TRBV7-6 with TRBJ1-3; D call uncertain. The V gene lost 1 base and the J gene lost 0 bases, with 10 bases spanning the gap. The CDR3 runs to 16 residues. Germline values: CDR1 SGHVS, CDR2 FNYEAQ. CDR3 sequence reads: CASSLVPVASGNTIYF. CDR3 bases: TGTGCCAGCAGCTTAGTCCCAGTAGCCTCTGGAAACACCATATATTTT.

The gene calls are TRBV28 and TRBJ2-7; 15 bases fit TRBD2. This CDR3 is 15 amino acids long. Germline lookup yields CDR1 MDHEN and CDR2 SYDVKM. Germline trimming cut 5 bases from V and 7 bases from J; bases unmatched to any gene: 6. This CDR3 is CASSLPGLAGGEQYF. CDR3 DNA: TGTGCCAGCAGTCTTCCGGGACTAGCGGGAGGTGAGCAGTACTTC.

This clonotype was observed many times. The V and J genes are TRBV3-1 and TRBJ2-7; D is ambiguous. The CDR3 runs 12 residues. Germline V gene data show CDR1 as LGHDT and CDR2 as YNNKEL (reference sequence). The V end was cut by 0 bases, the J end by 5 bases, with 5 bases between. The CDR3 DNA reads TGTGCCAGCAGCCAAGATCGCCACGAGCAGTACTTC. Translating it yields CASSQDRHEQYF.

Many counts were recorded for this clonotype. The chain employs TRBV29-1 and TRBJ2-5, with D uncertain. This CDR3 region has 8 residues. CDR1 and CDR2 (germline): SQVTM, ANQGSEA. This chain's CDR3 is CNPETQYF. Here the CDR3 DNA reads TGCAACCCAGAGACCCAGTACTTC.

The table lists this clonotype with many counts. J is TRBJ1-2 and V is TRBV30; 7 bases line up with TRBD1. CDR3 length: 15 residues. Germline CDR1 GTSNPN, CDR2 SVGIG (reference sequence). V lost 1 base to trimming and J lost 4 bases; unmatched junction nucleotides: 9. CDR3 DNA sequence: TGTGCCTGGAGTGCGCCAGGGGGATCCTCCTATGGCTACACCTTC. Protein sequence: CAWSAPGGSSYGYTF.

There are a few counts of this clonotype. The chain combines TRBV10-3 with TRBJ2-7, with TRBD1 matching 9 bases. Germline assignment: CDR1 ENHRY and CDR2 SYGVKD. The CDR3 consists of 16 residues. Trimming took 11 bases from V and 3 from J; bases not matched to a gene: 17. The CDR3 bases are TGTGCCGCCGGGGTTGGACACAGGGGGCAGATCTACGAGCAGTACTTC. It encodes CAAGVGHRGQIYEQYF.

The gene calls are TRBV6-1 and TRBJ2-5; D could derive from TRBD1 or TRBD2 (5 bases each). The CDR3 runs to 14 residues. Germline-derived CDR1 and CDR2 are MNHNS and SASEGT. V lost 6 bases, J lost 5 bases, and 16 bases lay in between. This CDR3 reads CASRVGVPRETQYF. The CDR3 nucleotides read TGTGCCAGCAGGGTGGGGGTCCCTCGGGAGACCCAGTACTTC.

This chain connects TRBV12-3 or TRBV12-4 to TRBJ1-5; TRBD1 matches 7 bases. The CDR3 is 13 amino acids. V dropped 3 bases and J dropped 5; count of bases not matched to a gene: 1. The CDR3 sequence: CASSLGQYQPQHF. The CDR3 DNA is TGTGCCAGCAGTTTGGGACAGTATCAGCCCCAGCATTTT.

This chain connects TRBV9 to TRBJ2-7, with unresolved D. The CDR3 sequence is 14 residues long. The V gene's germline CDR1 is SGDLS and CDR2 YYNGEE. V dropped 4 bases and J dropped 5 bases, with 16 bases sitting between them. CDR3 residues: CASSPSGPSDEQYF. CDR3 nucleotide sequence: TGTGCCAGCAGCCCTTCTGGTCCTTCGGACGAGCAGTACTTC.

This clonotype showed up just a few times. The V and J genes are TRBV6-5 and TRBJ1-2, with 8 positions matching TRBD1. Germline trimming cut 5 bases from V and 2 bases from J; bases unmatched to any gene: 7. Germline values: CDR1 MNHEY, CDR2 SVGAGI. The CDR3 spans 15 residues. CDR3 protein: CASSNRDRLNYGYTF. CDR3 DNA: TGTGCCAGCAGTAACCGGGACAGGTTAAACTATGGCTACACCTTC.

This clonotype was counted ten times or more. The genes are TRBV12-3 or TRBV12-4 and TRBJ1-1; D unresolved. V shed 7 bases and J shed 6 bases, with 12 bases lying between them. CDR3 length: 12 amino acids. CDR3 protein: CASTFYRSEAFF. CDR3 bases: TGTGCCAGCACCTTCTACAGATCTGAAGCTTTCTTT.

There are many counts of this clonotype. This chain links TRBV7-2 with TRBJ1-1; D remains unclear. The V end was cut by 0 bases, the J end by 5 bases, with 7 bases between. Germline V gene sequence: CDR1 SGHTA, CDR2 FQGNSA. The length of the CDR3 is 13 residues. CDR3 sequence reads: CASSLAEGTEAFF. CDR3 bases: TGTGCCAGCAGCTTAGCCGAGGGAACTGAAGCTTTCTTT.

Details on this clonotype: A clone one base away is much larger, so this may be a read error. Given the absence of the conserved phenylalanine or tryptophan at the CDR3 end, a read error is likely. This rearrangement joins TRBV5-1 to TRBJ1-3; D is ambiguous. Looked up from germline, CDR1 is SGHRS and CDR2 is YFSETQ. Between the trimmed V and J ends, which lost 0 bases and 1 base, there was a span of 11 bases. The CDR3 is 16 amino acids. The CDR3 reads CASSLEVALSGNTIYL. The CDR3 DNA reads TGCGCCAGCAGCTTGGAGGTGGCCTTGTCTGGAAACACCATATATTTG.

In its sample, this clonotype was seen many times. The V and J genes are TRBV10-3 and TRBJ2-7; D remains ambiguous. CDR1 is ENHRY and CDR2 is SYGVKD in the germline V gene. V lost 2 bases and J 0 bases, leaving 11 bases between the germline ends. This CDR3 spans 15 amino acids. The CDR3 nucleotides are TGTGCCATCAGTGAGGAAAGCGCCAGCTCCTACGAGCAGTACTTC. It specifies CAISEESASSYEQYF.

This chain connects TRBV29-1 to TRBJ1-1; D is unresolved. CDR1 and CDR2 (germline): SQVTM, ANQGSEA. Trimming shortened V by 5 bases and J by 6 bases, and 16 bases separated the two germline ends. The CDR3 loop spans 13 amino acids. In nucleotides, the CDR3 is TGCAGCGTTTGTAGAAGGTTGGCGCCTGAAGCTTTCTTT. As protein: CSVCRRLAPEAFF.

This clonotype was detected ten times or more. The chain has TRBV9 and TRBJ2-7, with D perhaps matching TRBD2 (5 bases). CDR3 length equals 13 residues. V dropped 0 bases and J dropped 5 bases, with 9 bases sitting between them. CDR1 is SGDLS, CDR2 YYNGEE, per germline. CDR3 region: CASSVGRFHEQYF. The CDR3 region has the DNA TGTGCCAGCAGCGTAGGGAGGTTTCACGAGCAGTACTTC.

In this sample, this clonotype turned up many times. This chain connects TRBV10-3 to TRBJ2-7, with 10 bases aligning to TRBD2. CDR3 length: 15 amino acids. Germline CDR1 reads ENHRY; CDR2 reads SYGVKD. J was trimmed by 5 bases and V by 4 bases; bases with no gene match: 8. The CDR3 DNA sequence: TGTGCCATCAGTGCGACGGGACTAGCGTTGGACGAGCAGTACTTC. Encoded protein: CAISATGLALDEQYF.

This clonotype showed up many times. The V gene is TRBV11-2, the J gene TRBJ2-7; 7 bases are shared with TRBD1. CDR3 length: 14 amino acids. Germline V gene sequence: CDR1 SGHAT, CDR2 FQNNGV. With V trimmed by 1 base and J by 5 bases, 5 bases remained unmatched. The CDR3 protein is CASSLGGGADEQYF. The CDR3 DNA is TGTGCCAGCAGCTTAGGAGGGGGCGCCGACGAGCAGTACTTC.

This clonotype occurred many times. The chain combines TRBV12-3 or TRBV12-4 with TRBJ1-6, with D hard to call. This CDR3 is 13 amino acids long. Between the trimmed V and J ends, which lost 8 bases and 6 bases, there was a span of 11 bases. CDR3 sequence (DNA): TGTGCCAGCTCGCAGATCCGTAATTCACCCCTCCACTTT. Protein sequence: CASSQIRNSPLHF.

Ten or more counts support this clonotype. The junction differs from germline at one of its ends, possibly a read error. The V gene is TRBV6-2 or TRBV6-3, the J gene TRBJ2-5, with no clear D. Germline V gene data show CDR1 as MNHEY and CDR2 as SVGEGT. The CDR3 totals 11 residues. The DNA for the CDR3 is TGTGCCAGCAGTGACTCAGAGACCCAGTACTTC. Its protein is CASSDSETQYF.

There are a few counts of this clonotype. The chain uses TRBV15 and TRBJ2-5; the D gene is possibly TRBD2 (6 bases). Germline CDR1 reads LNHNV; CDR2 reads YYDKDF (reference sequence). Deletions cut 5 bases from V and 8 bases from J, with 15 bases between. CDR3 length: 13 amino acids. The CDR3 reads CATSWSEGGTQYF. The CDR3 DNA reads TGTGCCACCAGCTGGTCGGAGGGTGGTACCCAGTACTTC. The full variable domain, in which reference TRBV15 and TRBJ2-5 provide the parts outside the CDR3, is DAMVIQNPRYQVTQFGKPVTLSCSQTLNHNVMYWYQQKSSQAPKLLFHYYDKDFNNEADTPDNFQSRRPNTSFCFLDIRSPGLGDTAMYLCATSWSEGGTQYFGPGTRLLVL.

This clonotype was recorded many times. The chain links TRBV6-5 to TRBJ1-5, with TRBD1 as a possible D gene (5 bases). Trimming shortened V by 3 bases and J by 3 bases, and 9 bases separated the two germline ends. The CDR3 spans 14 residues. Looked up from germline, CDR1 is MNHEY and CDR2 is SVGAGI. CDR3 sequence reads: CASSYGRDNQPQHF. The CDR3 coding sequence is TGTGCCAGCAGTTATGGCAGGGACAATCAGCCCCAGCATTTT.

This clonotype appeared many times. The V and J genes are TRBV19 and TRBJ1-5, with D possibly matching TRBD1 (5 bases). The CDR3 loop spans 18 amino acids. Germline V gene lookup returns CDR1 LNHDA and CDR2 SQIVND (reference sequence). The V end was cut by 4 bases, the J end by 5 bases, with 24 bases between. The CDR3, as DNA: TGTGCCAGTAGTACCTTAAGTGACGAAGGGGTGTACTATCAGCCCCAGCATTTT. This codes for CASSTLSDEGVYYQPQHF.

Many counts were recorded for this clonotype. The V call is TRBV20-1, the J call TRBJ1-1; D is ambiguous. Trimming shortened V by 2 bases and J by 11 bases, and 15 bases separated the two germline ends. Germline CDR1 DFQATT, CDR2 SNEGSKA (reference sequence). The CDR3 is 12 residues long. The CDR3 nucleotides read TGCAGTGCTAGAATACCCACGAGTTGGGCTTTCTTT. Its protein product is CSARIPTSWAFF.

CDR3 sequence reads: CASTDSIAAGTQYF. The CDR3 nucleotides read TGCGCCAGCACGGACAGTATAGCCGCCGGGACCCAGTACTTC. The chain has TRBV5-1 and TRBJ2-5; D may be TRBD1 (6 bases). The V end lost 6 bases, the J end lost 7 bases, and 19 bases lay between the germline ends. Germline V CDR1 and CDR2: SGHRS, YFSETQ. This CDR3 contains 14 residues.

This clonotype was observed many times. The J gene is TRBJ1-5, the V gene TRBV2; 11 nucleotides agree with TRBD1. CDR1 and CDR2 (germline): SNHLY, FYNNEI. Trimming cost V 4 bases and J 3 bases; bases outside gene matches: 2. This CDR3 comprises 15 residues. CDR3 region: CASSGDRGNNQPQHF. The CDR3 nucleotides read TGTGCCAGCAGTGGGGACAGGGGGAACAATCAGCCCCAGCATTTT.

The sample holds many counts of this clonotype. The chain recombines TRBV18 with TRBJ2-4; 9 positions match TRBD1. CDR3 length: 14 residues. Germline CDR1 is KGHSH and CDR2 is LQKENI. Losses at the gene ends were 1 base for V and 7 bases for J; bases not matched to a gene: 2. CDR3 DNA sequence: TGTGCCAGCTCACCACGACAGGGGGATAACATTCAGTACTTC. Encoded protein: CASSPRQGDNIQYF.

This clonotype was detected ten times or more. The rearrangement joins TRBV7-9 to TRBJ2-5; D may correspond to TRBD1 or TRBD2 (6 bases each). The CDR3 runs to 14 residues. Trimming took off 2 bases at V and 3 bases at J, with 10 bases between the two ends. CDR1 is SEHNR, CDR2 FQNEAQ, per germline (reference sequence). The CDR3 here is CASSLLGGKETQYF. For the CDR3, the DNA is TGTGCCAGCAGCTTACTGGGGGGCAAAGAGACCCAGTACTTC.

This clonotype was seen at least ten times. The rearrangement joins TRBV19 to TRBJ1-5, with a tentative D call TRBD1 (5 bases). CDR1 is LNHDA and CDR2 is SQIVND in the germline V gene (reference sequence). The CDR3 has 16 amino acids. V shed 5 bases and J shed 4 bases, with 18 bases lying between them. The CDR3 loop is CASSAGLREGNQPQHF. The CDR3 bases are TGTGCCAGTAGTGCGGGGCTTCGCGAGGGAAATCAGCCCCAGCATTTT.